This TCR beta chain was retrieved from a study of blood T cell repertoires in COVID-19. Across the whole study: Both acute and convalescent COVID-19 samples were obtained from the United States, Italy and Spain. Sources were T cells, B-cell-depleted T cells, or PBMCs; the material itself was cDNA or gDNA.

Seattle's enrolled individuals joined amid active infection and were then monitored longitudinally. The V gene lost 7 bases and the J gene lost 8 bases, with 19 bases spanning the gap. Germline V gene data show CDR1 as SGHRS and CDR2 as YFSETQ. The CDR3 is made up of 13 amino acids. Authors' processing steps: Quantification of nucleated cells was approximated via reference gene primer amplification. TCRdb's table, derived via immunoSEQ multiplex PCR, lists solely in-frame clones and lacks some. That table furnishes V, J and clone size, whereas the DNA furnished D and trimming. The sample lists approximately 90,000 clones; nearly 80% were seen once.

The sequence was collected from a man in his 70s with COVID-19, enrolled during active disease. Sequenced input: peripheral blood. The chain joins TRBV5-1 to TRBJ2-7, with unresolved D. CDR3 nucleotide sequence: TGCGCCAGCCGCCCGAACTTTGGAGTCAAGCAGTACTTC. Translating gives CASRPNFGVKQYF.